The next 24 T cell receptor beta chains were all read from a single sample in a study of shared T cell receptors in the human thymus. This table comes from immunoSEQ multiplex PCR, and its TCRdb copy is limited to in-frame clones, with some not included. The data hold some 400,000 clones, with just under 95% observed a single time. The specimen was thymocytes. Receptors originate from a human donor.

This clone was recorded once. The V and J genes are TRBV11-2 and TRBJ2-1, with TRBD1 as a possible D gene (5 bases). V lost 0 bases, J lost 3 bases, and 12 bases lay in between. There are 16 residues in the CDR3. Per the germline V gene, CDR1 is SGHAT and CDR2 is FQNNGV. The CDR3 region has the DNA TGTGCCAGCAGCTTAGATTTGGCAGGGCTCTACAATGAGCAGTTCTTC. Protein: CASSLDLAGLYNEQFF.

The chain joins TRBV4-2 to TRBJ2-5; D is unclear. The germline V and J ends were trimmed by 0 bases and 1 base, with 6 bases remaining between them. Germline CDR1 LGHNA, CDR2 YNFKEQ. This CDR3 comprises 14 residues. This chain's CDR3 is CASSQEPIQETQYF. The CDR3 nucleotides read TGTGCCAGCAGCCAAGAACCTATCCAAGAGACCCAGTACTTC.

This clone was counted a single time. The rearrangement uses TRBV28 and TRBJ2-1; D is uncertain. Germline values: CDR1 MDHEN, CDR2 SYDVKM. Trimming shortened V by 8 bases and J by 15 bases, and 20 bases separated the two germline ends. The CDR3 runs 12 residues. The CDR3 bases are TGTGCCAGCGCAAGGCCCCCAACCCCCCGGTTCTTC. Encoded protein: CASARPPTPRFF.

J is TRBJ2-3 and V is TRBV5-4; perhaps TRBD2 as D (6 bases). Trimming left V 0 bases short and J 2 bases short, with 16 bases between. The CDR3 has 17 amino acids. Germline CDR1 SGHNT, CDR2 YYREEE (reference sequence). The CDR3 loop reads CASSLGVLGLITDTQYF. The CDR3 DNA is TGTGCCAGCAGCTTGGGGGTCTTGGGACTGATCACAGATACGCAGTATTTT.

The J gene is TRBJ2-7, the V gene TRBV7-2; D might be TRBD1 or TRBD2, each matching 5 bases. The ends were cut back, 4 bases at V and 12 bases at J, with 10 bases in the middle. This CDR3 has 10 residues. CDR1 SGHTA and CDR2 FQGNSA come from the germline V gene. The CDR3 protein is CASSSSGTYF. In DNA, the CDR3 is TGTGCCAGCAGCTCCTCCGGGACGTACTTC.

The gene calls are TRBV11-1 and TRBJ2-6, with 11 nucleotides matching TRBD2. The V gene's germline CDR1 is SGHAT and CDR2 FQDESV (reference sequence). V shed 0 bases and J 3 bases; nucleotides not matched to a gene: 7. There are 19 residues in the CDR3. The CDR3 DNA is TGTGCCAGCAGCTTAGCGGCTAGCGGGAGGTCTGGTGGGGCCAACGTCCTGACTTTC. Translation: CASSLAASGRSGGANVLTF.

The gene calls are TRBV11-2 and TRBJ2-7; a possible D gene is TRBD1 (6 bases). CDR1 and CDR2 from the germline V gene are SGHAT and FQNNGV. The CDR3 extends over 13 amino acids. Trimming cost V 5 bases and J 1 base, with 9 bases left between them. The CDR3 spells CASSLGQSYEQYF. The CDR3 DNA reads as TGTGCCAGCAGCCTTGGACAGTCCTACGAGCAGTACTTC.

This sequence joins TRBV4-1 and TRBJ1-1; TRBD1 is a possible D gene (5 bases). CDR1 is MGHRA and CDR2 is YSYEKL in the germline V gene. The V end lost 2 bases, the J end lost 6 bases, and 22 bases lay between the germline ends. The CDR3 extends over 17 amino acids. CDR3 sequence reads: CASSQPGPMYIRAEAFF. CDR3 DNA: TGCGCCAGCAGCCAACCGGGACCTATGTACATCCGCGCTGAAGCTTTCTTT.

V usage is TRBV7-9 and J usage is TRBJ1-2, with unresolved D. Per the germline V gene, CDR1 is SEHNR and CDR2 is FQNEAQ (reference sequence). The CDR3 loop spans 10 amino acids. The ends were cut back, 5 bases at V and 14 bases at J, with 12 bases in the middle. CDR3 amino acids: CASSPQKWTF. DNA for the CDR3: TGTGCCAGCAGCCCGCAAAAATGGACCTTC. Combining the CDR3 with reference TRBV7-9 and TRBJ1-2 gives the whole variable domain DTGVSQNPRHKITKRGQNVTFRCDPISEHNRLYWYRQTLGQGPEFLTYFQNEAQLEKSRLLSDRFSAERPKGSFSTLEIQRTEQGDSAMYLCASSPQKWTFGSGTRLTVV.

The chain uses TRBV7-8 and TRBJ2-1, with TRBD2 matching over 9 bases. The CDR3 totals 15 residues. V dropped 5 bases and J dropped 0; count of bases not matched to a gene: 2. Germline CDR1 SGHVS, CDR2 FQNEAQ. The DNA for the CDR3 is TGTGCCAGCAGCATTAGCGGGAGCTCCTACAATGAGCAGTTCTTC. It encodes CASSISGSSYNEQFF.

The J gene is TRBJ2-3, the V gene TRBV25-1; D might be TRBD2 (6 bases). Trimming shortened V by 2 bases and J by 1 base, and 19 bases separated the two germline ends. The CDR3 is made up of 18 amino acids. CDR1 is MGHDK, CDR2 SYGVNS, per germline. The chain's CDR3 is CASSEALVLAGRTDTQYF. CDR3 sequence (DNA): TGTGCCAGCAGTGAAGCTTTAGTACTGGCGGGGCGCACAGATACGCAGTATTTT.

The chain joins TRBV19 to TRBJ2-1, with D perhaps matching TRBD2 (6 bases). The V and J ends lost 4 bases and 2 bases respectively, with 12 bases between them. This CDR3 comprises 15 residues. Per germline, CDR1 LNHDA and CDR2 SQIVND (reference sequence). In nucleotides, the CDR3 is TGTGCCAGTAGTACCGGGACTGGAGCCTACAATGAGCAGTTCTTC. It translates to CASSTGTGAYNEQFF.

The chain employs TRBV14 and TRBJ2-7; 7 bases map to TRBD2. The CDR3 length is 17 residues. Germline V gene sequence: CDR1 SGHDN, CDR2 FVKESK. Unmatched junction bases numbered 9, after V lost 1 base and J lost 0 bases. CDR3 nucleotide sequence: TGTGCCAGCAGCCAAGCTTGGGGGGGTAATAGCTCCTACGAGCAGTACTTC. Protein: CASSQAWGGNSSYEQYF. Full variable domain (outside the CDR3, taken from reference TRBV14 and TRBJ2-7): EAGVTQFPSHSVIEKGQTVTLRCDPISGHDNLYWYRRVMGKEIKFLLHFVKESKQDESGMPNNRFLAERTGGTYSTLKVQPAELEDSGVYFCASSQAWGGNSSYEQYFGPGTRLTVT.

V and J are TRBV18 and TRBJ2-3; D remains ambiguous. V gave up 0 bases and J gave up 0 bases, with 19 bases separating them. This CDR3 is built from 19 residues. Germline CDR1 KGHSH, CDR2 LQKENI. The CDR3 DNA reads TGTGCCAGCTCACCACCGTTCATCTCTACGGCGCAAAGCACAGATACGCAGTATTTT. Protein product: CASSPPFISTAQSTDTQYF.

J is TRBJ1-6 and V is TRBV28; TRBD1 matches 7 bases. The trim removed 5 bases at V and 6 bases at J, leaving 10 bases unmatched. CDR3 size: 16 residues. The germline V gene has CDR1 MDHEN and CDR2 SYDVKM. CDR3 nucleotide sequence: TGTGCCAGCAGTGCAAGCACAGGGGTTGGTAATTCACCCCTCCACTTT. Translation gives CASSASTGVGNSPLHF.

This clone showed up just once. The chain joins TRBV28 to TRBJ1-1, with 10 positions matching TRBD1. The V and J ends lost 1 base and 5 bases, in that order; junction bases with no gene match: 4. Germline values: CDR1 MDHEN, CDR2 SYDVKM. This CDR3 is built from 15 residues. The CDR3 DNA follows: TGTGCCAGCAGTTTATCCGACAGGGGGCGAACTGAAGCTTTCTTT. As protein: CASSLSDRGRTEAFF.

The chain recombines TRBV20-1 with TRBJ1-2; D is unclear. The germline V gene encodes CDR1 DFQATT and CDR2 SNEGSKA (reference sequence). This CDR3 has 11 amino acids. Between the trimmed V and J ends, which lost 1 base and 8 bases, there was a span of 8 bases. The CDR3 reads CSARAPAGYTF. CDR3 bases: TGCAGTGCTAGAGCCCCGGCGGGCTACACCTTC.

The CDR3 region is CASSPEPGQGYNEQFF. CDR3 sequence (DNA): TGTGCCAGCAGCCCAGAGCCGGGACAGGGATACAATGAGCAGTTCTTC. V gene TRBV7-9 combines with J gene TRBJ2-1; 9 nucleotides agree with TRBD1. Germline CDR1 and CDR2: SEHNR and FQNEAQ (reference sequence). J was trimmed by 4 bases and V by 5 bases; bases with no gene match: 9. This CDR3 region has 16 residues. Variable domain in full (rest from reference TRBV7-9 and TRBJ2-1): DTGVSQNPRHKITKRGQNVTFRCDPISEHNRLYWYRQTLGQGPEFLTYFQNEAQLEKSRLLSDRFSAERPKGSFSTLEIQRTEQGDSAMYLCASSPEPGQGYNEQFFGPGTRLTVL.

The rearrangement links TRBV4-1 to TRBJ2-7, with 8 bases aligning to TRBD1. The trim removed 1 base at V and 0 bases at J, leaving 2 bases unmatched. This CDR3 has 15 amino acids. Germline loops: CDR1 MGHRA, CDR2 YSYEKL. CDR3 in amino acids: CASSQADRVSYEQYF. DNA of the CDR3: TGCGCCAGCAGCCAAGCGGACAGGGTCTCCTACGAGCAGTACTTC.

This clone was counted once. This chain connects TRBV6-5 to TRBJ1-2; D is ambiguous. The CDR3 runs 16 residues. With 0 bases removed from V and 10 bases from J, the gap between germline ends came to 21 bases. Germline V gene data show CDR1 as MNHEY and CDR2 as SVGAGI. DNA of the CDR3: TGTGCCAGCAGTTACTCGAGTGTAAGTGGAGCCTACCCCTACACCTTC. Its protein is CASSYSSVSGAYPYTF.

The CDR3 protein is CASSLSTDRNTEAFF. CDR3 bases: TGTGCCAGCAGTTTATCCACGGACAGGAACACTGAAGCTTTCTTT. This sequence joins TRBV27 and TRBJ1-1, with D possibly matching TRBD1 (6 bases). The germline V and J ends were trimmed by 0 bases and 1 base, with 9 bases remaining between them. Germline V gives CDR1 MNHEY, CDR2 SMNVEV (reference sequence). This CDR3 is 15 amino acids long.

The genes are TRBV28 and TRBJ1-2; 7 bases fit TRBD1. V shed 7 bases and J 4 bases; nucleotides not matched to a gene: 9. Looked up from germline, CDR1 is MDHEN and CDR2 is SYDVKM. The CDR3 has 14 amino acids. Written as DNA, the CDR3 is TGTGCCAGCAAGGTCGACAGGGACTTCTATGGCTACACCTTC. It encodes CASKVDRDFYGYTF.

CDR3 residues: CASSLGPQRERPDTQYF. CDR3 in DNA: TGTGCCAGCAGCTTAGGCCCACAGCGGGAGCGACCAGATACGCAGTATTTT. This chain joins TRBV13 and TRBJ2-3, with 8 bases fitting TRBD2. The V segment lost 0 bases and the J segment 4 bases; nucleotides outside the gene matches: 9. CDR1 is PRHDT and CDR2 is FYEKMQ in the germline V gene (reference sequence). CDR3 length: 17 amino acids.

This chain connects TRBV28 to TRBJ1-1; 7 positions match TRBD1. V shed 6 bases, J shed 4 bases, and the junction held 8 bases outside the gene matches. This CDR3 is built from 14 residues. Germline CDR1 reads MDHEN; CDR2 reads SYDVKM. CDR3 sequence (DNA): TGTGCCAGCAGGCCCGAGGGGGCGGGCACTGAAGCTTTCTTT. Its translation is CASRPEGAGTEAFF.